This is a list of T cell receptor beta chains from one sample in a study of blood T cell repertoires in COVID-19. Measured with immunoSEQ multiplex PCR; TCRdb has only the in-frame clones, and not every one. The sample shows some 120,000 clones, around 85% of them seen only once. Source material: peripheral blood. These receptor sequences come from a woman in her forties or fifties with acute or convalescent COVID-19. Both conserved end residues are part of each CDR3. D genes are given only for firm matches. Not all rows give a size; the values are once, few, many and, for expanded clones, a class.

size: NA; D: TRBD2; J: TRBJ2-1; V: TRBV7-2; DNA: TGTGCCAGCAGACCGGGCGGGGGCTACAATGAGCAGTTCTTC; CDR3: CASRPGGGYNEQFF
size: NA; D: TRBD2; J: TRBJ2-7; V: TRBV5-3; DNA: TGTGCCAGAAGCCCGGACGGACTAGCAGGGATATACGAGCAGTACTTC; CDR3: CARSPDGLAGIYEQYF
size: NA; D: TRBD1; J: TRBJ2-1; V: TRBV2; DNA: TGTGCCAGCAACCCGGGACAGTCAACCTACAATGAGCAGTTCTTC; CDR3: CASNPGQSTYNEQFF
size: NA; D: TRBD2; J: TRBJ2-3; V: TRBV9; DNA: TGTGCCAGCAGCGGTAGCGGGGCTACAGATACGCAGTATTTT; CDR3: CASSGSGATDTQYF
size: NA; D: TRBD1; J: TRBJ1-6; V: TRBV10-1; DNA: TGCGCCAGCAGTGAGTCGGGGACAGGGGGCGAGTCACCCCTCCACTTT; CDR3: CASSESGTGGESPLHF
size: NA; D: TRBD1; J: TRBJ1-6; V: TRBV7-9; DNA: TGTGCCAGCAGCCGGGGGACAGCCTATAATTCACCCCTCCACTTT; CDR3: CASSRGTAYNSPLHF
size: NA; D: NA; J: TRBJ1-1; V: TRBV5-1; DNA: TGCGCCAGCAGCTTGGCTTTCGGGGGGCTAGACACTGAAGCTTTCTTT; CDR3: CASSLAFGGLDTEAFF
size: NA; D: TRBD1; J: TRBJ1-6; V: TRBV27; DNA: TGTGCCAGCACTCTCGGGACAGTTTATAATTCACCCCTCCACTTT; CDR3: CASTLGTVYNSPLHF
size: NA; D: NA; J: TRBJ1-3; V: TRBV15; DNA: TGTGCCACCAGCAGAGATCGGGAGAGCTCTGGAAACACCATATATTTT; CDR3: CATSRDRESSGNTIYF
size: once; D: NA; J: TRBJ1-1; V: TRBV6-1; DNA: TGTGCCAGCAGTGAAACGGTAGGGGCCAGGGCTGAAGCTTTCTTT; CDR3: CASSETVGARAEAFF
size: NA; D: TRBD1; J: TRBJ1-6; V: TRBV3-1/TRBV3-2; DNA: TGTGCCAGCAGGGACGGACAGGGGACCTCACCCCTCCACTTT; CDR3: CASRDGQGTSPLHF
size: NA; D: TRBD1; J: TRBJ1-3; V: TRBV6-1; DNA: TGTGCCAGCAGTGCCAGTTCAGGGGGCGCGTTTGGAAACACCATATATTTT; CDR3: CASSASSGGAFGNTIYF
size: once; D: NA; J: TRBJ1-1; V: TRBV3-1/TRBV3-2; DNA: TGTGCCAGCAGCCAAGGTGCGGGGGGCACTGAAGCTTTCTTT; CDR3: CASSQGAGGTEAFF
size: NA; D: NA; J: TRBJ2-7; V: TRBV11-2; DNA: TGTGCCAGCAGCTTAGTAGCAAACTACGAGCAGTACTTC; CDR3: CASSLVANYEQYF
size: NA; D: NA; J: TRBJ1-6; V: TRBV19; DNA: TGTGCCAGTAGTATTTCGGGGGATTCACCCCTCCACTTT; CDR3: CASSISGDSPLHF
size: NA; D: NA; J: TRBJ1-3; V: TRBV9; DNA: TGTGCCAGCAGCGTAGTGGACAGCCTCGGAAACACCATATATTTT; CDR3: CASSVVDSLGNTIYF
size: NA; D: TRBD1; J: TRBJ1-6; V: TRBV6-5; DNA: TGTGCCAGCCAAGCCTGGACAGGGGATTCACCCCTCCACTTT; CDR3: CASQAWTGDSPLHF
size: NA; D: TRBD2; J: TRBJ2-3; V: TRBV2; DNA: TGTGCCAGCAGTCCTAAAGCGGGGGGCGCAGATACGCAGTATTTT; CDR3: CASSPKAGGADTQYF
size: NA; D: NA; J: TRBJ1-3; V: TRBV11-2; DNA: TGTGCCAGCAGCCTCTGGTCAGGGCCCGGAAACACCATATATTTT; CDR3: CASSLWSGPGNTIYF
size: once; D: NA; J: TRBJ1-1; V: TRBV6-1; DNA: TGTGCCAGCAGTGAGGGCCTACAGAATTTGAACACTGAAGCTTTCTTT; CDR3: CASSEGLQNLNTEAFF
size: NA; D: TRBD1; J: TRBJ1-1; V: TRBV6-2/TRBV6-3; DNA: TGTGCCAGCAGACCTCCGGGACAGGGGATAACTGAAGCTTTCTTT; CDR3: CASRPPGQGITEAFF
size: NA; D: NA; J: TRBJ1-4; V: TRBV14; DNA: TGTGCCAGCAGCCAAGGCGTCAGGGAAAAACTGTTTTTT; CDR3: CASSQGVREKLFF
size: NA; D: TRBD1; J: TRBJ1-2; V: TRBV6-5; DNA: TGTGCCAGCAGTTACGGACAGGGACGTGGCTACACCTTC; CDR3: CASSYGQGRGYTF
size: NA; D: NA; J: TRBJ1-4; V: TRBV6-5; DNA: TGTGCCAGGAGCAGGGTTGGAACTAATGAAAAACTGTTTTTT; CDR3: CARSRVGTNEKLFF
size: NA; D: NA; J: TRBJ1-2; V: TRBV7-8; DNA: TGTGCCAGCAGCTCCACAGGGATGTATGGCTACACCTTC; CDR3: CASSSTGMYGYTF
size: NA; D: TRBD1; J: TRBJ1-3; V: TRBV5-1; DNA: TGCGCCAGCAGCAGCGGGACAGGGAACTCTGGAAACACCATATATTTT; CDR3: CASSSGTGNSGNTIYF
size: once; D: TRBD1; J: TRBJ1-2; V: TRBV7-6; DNA: TGTGCCAGCAGCTTAGAGGGACAGTCCCTAAGCGGCTACACCTTC; CDR3: CASSLEGQSLSGYTF
size: NA; D: NA; J: TRBJ1-1; V: TRBV19; DNA: TGTGCCAGTACCCTTGGGGGGAGGACTGAAGCTTTCTTT; CDR3: CASTLGGRTEAFF
size: NA; D: TRBD1; J: TRBJ1-5; V: TRBV5-5; DNA: TGTGCCAGCAGCTTGCGGGACAGGGGGTATCAGCCCCAGCATTTT; CDR3: CASSLRDRGYQPQHF
size: NA; D: TRBD2; J: TRBJ2-7; V: TRBV5-4; DNA: TGTGCCAGCAGCTTGGGCGGGGGGACCCCCTACGAGCAGTACTTC; CDR3: CASSLGGGTPYEQYF
size: NA; D: NA; J: TRBJ1-1; V: TRBV21-1; DNA: TGTGCCAAGATGCGACCCGGGACAGGGACGCCGGGTTGGGGCGCTGAAGCTTTCTTT; CDR3: CAKMRPGTGTPGWGAEAFF
size: NA; D: TRBD1; J: TRBJ2-1; V: TRBV25-1; DNA: TGTGCCAGCAGTGAAGGGACAGGGGGTTACAATGAGCAGTTCTTC; CDR3: CASSEGTGGYNEQFF
size: NA; D: TRBD1; J: TRBJ1-2; V: TRBV7-9; DNA: TGTGCCAGCAGCTTAGGGACAGGGAGGGACTATGGCTACACCTTC; CDR3: CASSLGTGRDYGYTF
size: NA; D: TRBD1; J: TRBJ2-1; V: TRBV9; DNA: TGTGCCAGCAGCCCTCCATATGGGACAGTCGGATATAATGAGCAGTTCTTC; CDR3: CASSPPYGTVGYNEQFF
size: NA; D: TRBD1; J: TRBJ1-2; V: TRBV19; DNA: TGTGCCAGTAGTAGGACAGGGGGCGATCACTATGGCTACACCTTC; CDR3: CASSRTGGDHYGYTF
size: few; D: NA; J: TRBJ2-2; V: TRBV19; DNA: TGTGCCAGTAGTATTGAAAGGGGCACCGGGGAGCTGTTTTTT; CDR3: CASSIERGTGELFF
size: NA; D: NA; J: TRBJ2-1; V: TRBV6-5; DNA: TGTGCCAGCAGTTACACACGGGACTTGAGTTACAATGAGCAGTTCTTC; CDR3: CASSYTRDLSYNEQFF
size: NA; D: TRBD1; J: TRBJ1-5; V: TRBV30; DNA: TGTGCCTGGAGTTTAGGGACAGGCAATCAGCCCCAGCATTTT; CDR3: CAWSLGTGNQPQHF